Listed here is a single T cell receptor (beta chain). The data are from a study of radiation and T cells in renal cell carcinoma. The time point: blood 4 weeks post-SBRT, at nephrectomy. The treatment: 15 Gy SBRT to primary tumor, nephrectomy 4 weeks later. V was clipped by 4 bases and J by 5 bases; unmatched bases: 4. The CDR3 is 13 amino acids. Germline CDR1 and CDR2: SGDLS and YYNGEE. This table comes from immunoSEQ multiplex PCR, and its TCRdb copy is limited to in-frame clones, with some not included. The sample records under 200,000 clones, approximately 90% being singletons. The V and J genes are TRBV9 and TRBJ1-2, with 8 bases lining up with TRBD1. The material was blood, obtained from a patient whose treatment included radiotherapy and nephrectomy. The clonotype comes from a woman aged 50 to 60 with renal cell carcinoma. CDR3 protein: CASSLGTGYGYTF. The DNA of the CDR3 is TGTGCCAGCAGCCTGGGGACAGGATATGGCTACACCTTC. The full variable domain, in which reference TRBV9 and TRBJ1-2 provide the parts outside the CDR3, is DSGVTQTPKHLITATGQRVTLRCSPRSGDLSVYWYQQSLDQGLQFLIQYYNGEERAKGNILERFSAQQFPDLHSELNLSSLELGDSALYFCASSLGTGYGYTFGSGTRLTVV.